Here is one T cell receptor beta chain with its context. Its antigen specificity is not known. No much larger clone exists at a distance of one base, and base qualities are not known. The junction carries 12 bases between V and J, which are trimmed by 5 bases and 8 bases respectively. Measured from the cysteine to the phenylalanine, the CDR3 is 12 residues long. The retained sequence is limited to the CDR3, 36 bases, with the frame set at the first base. CDR1 and CDR2, looked up from the germline V gene (reference sequence), are SEHNR and FQNEAQ. These data belong to a study of blood T cell repertoires in COVID-19 (dated by TCRdb to the early 2020s). As for the study more broadly: Collaborator samples came from the United States, Italy and Spain and covered acute and convalescent phases of COVID-19. The sample metadata nearly always contained a de-identified subject ID, COVID-19 status, age in years and sex. The dataset comprised deeply sampled blood TCRbeta repertoires from subjects exposed to, actively infected with, or recovered from COVID-19. The prospective study material was composed of cDNA or gDNA derived from T cells, B-cell-depleted T cells, or PBMCs. Where available, HLA class I and class II types were obtained from metadata supplied by the sample provider rather than from assay-based typing. Samples came from the ongoing ImmuneRACE study (first 160 participants) plus 1,254 subjects from 6 global collaborators. The repertoires were released in a freely available public database meant as a resource for research on the immune response to SARS-CoV-2. Broad study findings and their caveats: How much clinical and demographic metadata was included differed by source and by participant, and the metadata was provided uncurated.

TCRbeta CDR3 regions were amplified from genomic DNA using the immunoSEQ Assay, a bias-controlled multiplex PCR. The paper's processing steps were these. The number of nucleated cells in each sample was estimated from the amplification of reference gene primers within the assay. Sequence reads were collapsed and filtered to measure the absolute abundance of every unique TCRbeta CDR3 rearrangement. For each sample, productive Simpson clonality was calculated as the square root of Simpson's diversity index across productive rearrangements. TCRdb's version of the immuneACCESS table is confined to in-frame rearrangements and falls short of the full clone set. An unresolved V gene accounts for under half of the shortfall where checked; the remainder is of unknown origin. The V and J calls and clone size come from that table; D and trimming were worked out from the DNA. The sample profile shows about 100,000 clones; about 77% of them were found once. Together, the top ten hold around a third of the sample.

Whole blood was collected in K2EDTA tubes by collaborating institutions according to the institutions' own protocols. Collaborator samples were shipped for TCRbeta analysis as frozen whole blood, isolated PBMCs, or DNA extracted from either sample type. The sequence joins TRBV7-9 to TRBJ1-2, with TRBD1 perhaps the D gene, on 6 matching bases. Sequencing input: peripheral blood. The receptor comes from a man between 65 and 85 years old with active or convalescent COVID-19. The CDR3 has the sequence CASSDYREGYTF. The bases are TGTGCCAGCAGCGATTACAGGGAAGGCTACACCTTC.